This is a list of T cell receptor beta chains from one sample in a study of blood T cells in healthy people across ages. TCRdb analysed the 5' RACE reads with MiXCR anew, one entry per CDR3 protein. Among about 670,000 distinct CDR3 sequences listed, about 51% were seen once. Sequencing was performed on blood. All receptors come from a woman of 80 years or more in good health. The CDR3 runs from the conserved cysteine through the conserved F or W. The order of the fields is V gene, clone size, D gene, J gene, CDR3 DNA, CDR3 protein. A D gene is named only where the DNA matches it firmly. Clone size is not always given. Where it is, it says once, few, many or a class for expanded clones.

>TRBV5-6|-|-|TRBJ1-5
TGTACCAGCAGCTTTCTTCTGGGGGAGGGGGATCAGCCCCAGCATTTT
CTSSFLLGEGDQPQHF
>TRBV12-3/TRBV12-4|-|-|TRBJ2-2
TGTGCCAGCAGTTTTCGTAGCCCCGGGGAGCTGTTTTTT
CASSFRSPGELFF
>TRBV11-2|-|-|TRBJ2-1
TGTGCCAGCAGCTTAGGGTTGTCCTCGTCCTCCTACAATGAGCAGTTCTTC
CASSLGLSSSSYNEQFF
>TRBV29-1|-|-|TRBJ2-7
TGCAGCGTTGAAAGGCGGCAGGGCTACGAGCAGTACTTC
CSVERRQGYEQYF
>TRBV2|many|-|TRBJ1-6
TGTGCCAGCAGTGAGGCCCGGCCCCATAATTCACCCCTCCACTTT
CASSEARPHNSPLHF
>TRBV20-1|-|-|TRBJ2-3
TGCAGTGCTGTGCAGTGGGTAGTTTCAGATACGCAGTATTTT
CSAVQWVVSDTQYF
>TRBV5-1|few|-|TRBJ1-3
TGCGCCAGCAGCTTGGGGGACTCTGGAAACACCATATATTTT
CASSLGDSGNTIYF
>TRBV12-3/TRBV12-4|-|-|TRBJ2-3
TGTGCCAGCAGTTTCGGCGGGGCCCCCAAGACGCAGTATTTT
CASSFGGAPKTQYF
>TRBV7-2|-|-|TRBJ2-1
TGTGCCAGCAGCTTTGGGGTCGTCCCCTACAATGAGCAGTTCTTC
CASSFGVVPYNEQFF
>TRBV20-1|-|-|TRBJ2-7
TGCAGTGCTCAAGGACCCTTCAGCTCCTACGAGCAGTACTTC
CSAQGPFSSYEQYF
>TRBV27|-|-|TRBJ1-2
TGTGTCAGCAGCCCTCTAGGGACGGCCGGCTACACCTTC
CVSSPLGTAGYTF
>TRBV27|-|-|TRBJ2-7
TGTGCCAGCAGTTGCGGTAGTCCGGTTGAGCAGTACTTC
CASSCGSPVEQYF
>TRBV25-1|-|-|TRBJ1-5
TGTGCCAGCAGTGAAGGGGGCAAGCCCCAGCATTTT
CASSEGGKPQHF
>TRBV7-7|-|TRBD1|TRBJ2-3
TGTGCCAGCAGCTTAGGGACAGGAAGCACAGATATGCAGTATTTT
CASSLGTGSTDMQYF
>TRBV25-1|many|-|TRBJ2-7
TGTGCCAGCAGTGCTCCCCCATCTCCCGTTTCGACAGACACCTACGAGCAGTACTTC
CASSAPPSPVSTDTYEQYF
>TRBV7-9|once|TRBD2|TRBJ2-1
TGTGCCAGCAGCCCAAAGCTAGCGGGTTACAATGAGCAGTTCTTC
CASSPKLAGYNEQFF
>TRBV7-9|-|-|TRBJ2-4
TGTGCCAGCAGCTCCAGGGAGGACGGTCTAGCCAAAAACATTCAGTACTTC
CASSSREDGLAKNIQYF
>TRBV9|many|TRBD1|TRBJ1-2
TGTGCCAGCAGCTCCCGGACAGGAACAGTTAACTATGGCTACACCTTC
CASSSRTGTVNYGYTF
>TRBV30|many|TRBD1|TRBJ2-7
TGTGCCTGGAGTTTAGGACAGGGGACTTACGAGCAGTACTTC
CAWSLGQGTYEQYF
>TRBV7-2|many|-|TRBJ2-3
TGTGCCAGCAGCTTTCCTGGGAGCGATACGCAGTATTTT
CASSFPGSDTQYF
>TRBV6-6|few|TRBD1|TRBJ1-1
TGTGCCAGCAGTTACGTGGGACAGGAAGCTTTCTTT
CASSYVGQEAFF
>TRBV27|once|TRBD1|TRBJ1-2
TGTGCCAGCAGTTCCTTAACGGGACAGGCGTACTATGGCTACACCTTC
CASSSLTGQAYYGYTF
>TRBV6-2/TRBV6-3|few|TRBD1|TRBJ1-3
TGTGCCAGCAGTACCCCGGGACAGGGGGCCCGCGCGACCATATATTTT
CASSTPGQGARATIYF
>TRBV7-2|-|TRBD2|TRBJ2-3
TGTGCCAGCAGCAGGACTAGCGGGGGTGAAGATACGCAGTATTTT
CASSRTSGGEDTQYF
>TRBV7-9|few|TRBD1|TRBJ2-4
TGTGCCAGCAGCTCAGGGGACAGCTTTGGGCAGTACTTC
CASSSGDSFGQYF
>TRBV28|-|-|TRBJ1-5
TGTGCCAGCACGGGGTGGGGGTTTACAAATCAGCCCCAGCATTTT
CASTGWGFTNQPQHF
>TRBV12-3/TRBV12-4|many|-|TRBJ2-1
TGTGCCAGCAGTTTACAGAGTTACAATGAGCAGTTCTTC
CASSLQSYNEQFF
>TRBV12-3/TRBV12-4|-|-|TRBJ2-5
TGTGCCAGCAGTGTCCCAGGAGTTCGGGGCCAAGAGACCCAGTACTTC
CASSVPGVRGQETQYF
>TRBV30|-|-|TRBJ1-6
TGTGCCTGGAGTCTGAAGGGTGCCTCACCCCTCCACTTT
CAWSLKGASPLHF
>TRBV12-3/TRBV12-4|once|-|TRBJ1-2
TGTGCCAGCAGCCCCTTCCAACTCTATGGCTACACCTTC
CASSPFQLYGYTF
>TRBV25-1|-|-|TRBJ1-2
TGTGCCAGCAGTGAGGAAGGGGCTAAGGACTATGGCTACACCTTC
CASSEEGAKDYGYTF
>TRBV5-8|few|TRBD1|TRBJ2-7
TGTGCCAGCAGCGCCGGGGACAGCTCCTACGAGCAGTACTTC
CASSAGDSSYEQYF
>TRBV6-5|-|-|TRBJ1-1
TGTGCCAGCAGTTACGCGCGCGGGACTTCTGAAGCTTTCTTT
CASSYARGTSEAFF